The rows below give T cell receptor beta chains drawn from one sample of a study of blood T cell repertoires in COVID-19. Here immunoSEQ multiplex PCR was the method, and the copy in TCRdb shows in-frame clones only, minus some. The sample has about 280,000 clones, around 84% seen once. The source material was PBMCs or T cells enriched from blood (not recorded which). These receptors originate from a man aged 35-49 years who had been exposed to COVID-19. Both conserved end residues are part of each CDR3. A D gene is named only where the DNA matches it firmly. Rows may omit the clone size; those that give it use once, few, many or a size class.

TRBJ1-4,NA,TRBV19,NA,CASLEGVGAKKLFF,TGTGCCAGCTTAGAGGGGGTCGGGGCAAAAAAACTGTTTTTT
TRBJ2-7,once,TRBV6-5,NA,CASRRLEADSYEQYF,TGTGCCAGCAGGAGATTAGAGGCAGATTCCTACGAGCAGTACTTC
TRBJ1-1,NA,TRBV2,TRBD1,CASSGTGGLVAFF,TGTGCCAGCAGCGGGACAGGGGGTTTGGTAGCTTTCTTT
TRBJ2-7,many,TRBV3-1/TRBV3-2,TRBD2,CATSSGEYEQYF,TGTGCCACCTCTAGCGGAGAGTACGAGCAGTACTTC
TRBJ1-5,NA,TRBV2,NA,CASSEQGMSNQPQHF,TGTGCCAGCAGTGAACAGGGAATGAGCAATCAGCCCCAGCATTTT
TRBJ2-1,many,TRBV19,NA,CASSTGWRDDNEQFF,TGTGCCAGTAGTACGGGCTGGCGGGATGACAATGAGCAGTTCTTC
TRBJ1-1,NA,TRBV7-9,TRBD1,CASSPGQGLTEAFF,TGTGCCAGCAGCCCCGGACAGGGGCTCACTGAAGCTTTCTTT
TRBJ2-1,once,TRBV13,TRBD2,CASSFPRAGRRLNEQFF,TGTGCCAGCAGCTTCCCCCGCGCCGGGAGGCGGCTCAATGAGCAGTTCTTC
TRBJ1-1,NA,TRBV18,TRBD1,CASSPRTGRGEAFF,TGTGCCAGCTCACCGAGGACAGGGAGGGGTGAAGCTTTCTTT
TRBJ2-1,NA,TRBV11-3,TRBD2,CASSLGLASPYNEQFF,TGTGCCAGCAGCTTGGGACTAGCGTCCCCCTACAATGAGCAGTTCTTC
TRBJ2-3,NA,TRBV24-1,TRBD2,CATSDPKTSGRGGDTQYF,TGTGCCACCAGTGATCCAAAGACTAGCGGGAGAGGAGGAGATACGCAGTATTTT
TRBJ2-2,few,TRBV6-6,TRBD2,CASSPNPGLAGAGELFF,TGTGCCAGCAGTCCCAACCCGGGACTAGCGGGAGCCGGGGAGCTGTTTTTT
TRBJ2-2,NA,TRBV18,NA,CASSPGAVTGELFF,TGTGCCAGCTCACCAGGGGCGGTCACCGGGGAGCTGTTTTTT
TRBJ2-7,NA,TRBV20-1,NA,CSARGPGEQYF,TGCAGTGCTAGAGGCCCAGGAGAGCAGTACTTC
TRBJ1-3,NA,TRBV15,NA,CATSRRGYGNTIYF,TGTGCCACCAGCAGAAGGGGCTATGGAAACACCATATATTTT
TRBJ2-7,few,TRBV4-2,TRBD1,CASSQTGGGDEQYF,TGTGCCAGCAGCCAAACAGGGGGCGGCGACGAGCAGTACTTC
TRBJ2-1,once,TRBV5-1,TRBD2,CASSLDGTSYNEQFF,TGCGCCAGCAGCTTGGACGGGACTAGTTACAATGAGCAGTTCTTC
TRBJ1-2,NA,TRBV12-3/TRBV12-4,NA,CASSRDYGYTF,TGTGCCAGCAGCCGAGACTATGGCTACACCTTC